The 27 T cell receptor beta chains presented below share a single source sample, sequenced in a study of blood T cell repertoires in COVID-19. Only in-frame clones appear in the TCRdb table, and some are missing; sequencing was by immunoSEQ multiplex PCR. The sample holds about 50,000 clones; approximately 80% are singletons and the top ten take around 10%. The sequenced sample consisted of peripheral blood. The receptors were sampled from a man aged 55 to 70 with acute or convalescent COVID-19.

The chain has TRBV2 and TRBJ1-3; 9 nucleotides align to TRBD1. The CDR3 is 15 amino acids. J lost 2 bases, V lost 6 bases, and 5 bases had no gene match. Germline V gene data show CDR1 as SNHLY and CDR2 as FYNNEI. This CDR3 reads CASRETGGTGNTIYF. The CDR3 bases are TGTGCCAGCAGAGAGACAGGGGGTACTGGAAACACCATATATTTT.

The chain employs TRBV6-5 and TRBJ1-2, with unresolved D. CDR1 is MNHEY, CDR2 SVGAGI, per germline. This CDR3 spans 14 amino acids. V lost 0 bases and J lost 4, with 9 bases in between. CDR3 region: CASSYSFQAYGYTF. Written as DNA, the CDR3 is TGTGCCAGCAGTTACTCGTTTCAGGCCTATGGCTACACCTTC.

This chain joins TRBV5-1 and TRBJ1-6; 7 bases map to TRBD1. The V segment lost 4 bases and the J segment 9 bases; nucleotides outside the gene matches: 7. This CDR3 is 14 amino acids long. CDR1 is SGHRS and CDR2 is YFSETQ in the germline V gene. DNA for the CDR3: TGCGCCAGCAGCCCCGGACAGGTTTCTTCACCCCTCCACTTT. Its translation: CASSPGQVSSPLHF.

The V gene is TRBV4-3, the J gene TRBJ1-3; D is ambiguous. This CDR3 has 15 residues. The V gene lost 0 bases and the J gene lost 2 bases, with 8 bases spanning the gap. The germline gives CDR1 LGHNA, CDR2 YSLEER. The CDR3 here is CASSQEGTAGNTIYF. The CDR3 DNA is TGCGCCAGCAGCCAAGAGGGCACAGCTGGAAACACCATATATTTT.

The chain uses TRBV23-1 and TRBJ1-6, with D unclear. TRBV23-1 is noted as an ORF with a role that remains uncertain. The CDR3 consists of 15 residues. The germline V and J ends were trimmed by 6 bases and 0 bases, with 9 bases remaining between them. CDR3: CASREDNSYNSPLHF. The CDR3 DNA reads TGCGCCAGCAGGGAAGACAACTCCTATAATTCACCCCTCCACTTT.

This rearrangement joins TRBV2 to TRBJ2-7; D unresolved. Germline loops: CDR1 SNHLY, CDR2 FYNNEI. Between the trimmed V and J ends, which lost 2 bases and 0 bases, there was a span of 8 bases. CDR3 length equals 14 residues. CDR3 in amino acids: CASSEREASYEQYF. DNA of the CDR3: TGTGCCAGCAGTGAAAGAGAGGCCTCCTACGAGCAGTACTTC.

The gene calls are TRBV2 and TRBJ1-3; TRBD1 aligns across 9 bases. In germline, CDR1 is SNHLY, CDR2 FYNNEI. The CDR3 covers 16 residues. V gave up 2 bases and J gave up 4 bases; unmatched junction bases: 6. The CDR3, as DNA: TGTGCCAGCAGTGAAACGCCGGGACAGGGAGGAAACACCATATATTTT. It specifies CASSETPGQGGNTIYF.

The chain has TRBV18 and TRBJ1-2; 9 nucleotides line up with TRBD1. CDR1 is KGHSH and CDR2 is LQKENI in the germline V gene. The CDR3 is 15 residues long. The trim removed 0 bases at V and 7 bases at J, leaving 6 bases unmatched. The CDR3 spells CASSPPLGQGFGYTF. The DNA of the CDR3 is TGTGCCAGCTCACCACCTTTGGGACAGGGTTTTGGCTACACCTTC.

This chain connects TRBV7-2 to TRBJ2-1; the match to TRBD1 covers 12 bases. The V and J ends lost 5 bases and 8 bases, in that order; junction bases with no gene match: 7. Germline V gives CDR1 SGHTA, CDR2 FQGNSA. This CDR3 comprises 15 residues. The CDR3 region is CASSPGQGALDEQFF. For the CDR3, the DNA is TGTGCCAGCAGCCCGGGACAGGGGGCTTTAGATGAGCAGTTCTTC.

The genes are TRBV18 and TRBJ2-7; maybe TRBD2 (6 bases). This CDR3 region has 12 residues. Trimming pared 6 bases from V and 0 bases from J, leaving 6 bases between. Per the germline V gene, CDR1 is KGHSH and CDR2 is LQKENI. The CDR3 here is CASSGSSYEQYF. In DNA, the CDR3 is TGTGCCAGCTCCGGGAGCTCCTACGAGCAGTACTTC.

V gene TRBV9 combines with J gene TRBJ2-7; TRBD2 matches 9 bases. The CDR3 extends over 16 amino acids. Germline V gives CDR1 SGDLS, CDR2 YYNGEE. The trim removed 0 bases at V and 6 bases at J, leaving 10 bases unmatched. DNA for the CDR3: TGTGCCAGCAGCGTAGTTGGCGGGGGGGCCCTAGGCGAGCAGTACTTC. Translating it yields CASSVVGGGALGEQYF.

The chain has TRBV6-5 and TRBJ1-2; 8 bases agree with TRBD1. V shed 7 bases, J shed 8 bases, and the junction held 12 bases outside the gene matches. The germline V gene has CDR1 MNHEY and CDR2 SVGAGI. The CDR3 is 14 amino acids. The CDR3 nucleotides are TGTGCCAGCACTCAACTCAGGGGGCGCGGAGGCTACACCTTC. Its translation is CASTQLRGRGGYTF.

This chain uses TRBV20-1 with TRBJ2-2; 7 bases line up with TRBD1. The CDR3 spans 14 residues. CDR1 DFQATT and CDR2 SNEGSKA come from the germline V gene (reference sequence). J lost 2 bases, V lost 3 bases, and 3 bases had no gene match. DNA for the CDR3: TGCAGTGCTAGTTACAGGGGAAACACCGGGGAGCTGTTTTTT. This gives the protein CSASYRGNTGELFF.

CDR3 nucleotides: TGTGCCAGTGCCCTCCAGGGGGCGCAGGACATTCAGTACTTC. Protein: CASALQGAQDIQYF. The chain has TRBV19 and TRBJ2-4; 8 nucleotides line up with TRBD1. The germline CDR1 and CDR2 sequences are LNHDA and SQIVND (reference sequence). The J segment lost 8 bases and the V segment lost 8 bases, leaving 11 bases of the junction unmatched. The CDR3 extends over 14 amino acids.

There are a few counts of this clone. The chain uses TRBV7-3 and TRBJ1-1, with 7 bases identical to TRBD1. With 4 bases clipped from V and 7 bases from J, the junction kept 6 bases outside the gene matches. The CDR3 is made up of 13 amino acids. CDR1 is SGHTA, CDR2 FQGTGA, per germline. The CDR3 loop reads CASSSRGTDEAFF. The CDR3 DNA sequence: TGTGCCAGCAGCTCCAGGGGGACCGATGAAGCTTTCTTT.

CDR3 sequence reads: CASSLDGGSYEQYF. Here the CDR3 DNA reads TGTGCCAGCAGTTTGGACGGAGGCTCCTACGAGCAGTACTTC. The rearrangement joins TRBV6-2 or TRBV6-3 to TRBJ2-7; weak D call: TRBD2 (5 bases). V lost 4 bases, J lost 0 bases, and 10 bases lay in between. This CDR3 is 14 amino acids long. Per the germline V gene, CDR1 is MNHEY and CDR2 is SVGEGT.

The rearrangement joins TRBV2 to TRBJ1-4; 8 positions match TRBD1. The V segment lost 8 bases and the J segment 7 bases; nucleotides outside the gene matches: 6. Germline CDR1 and CDR2: SNHLY and FYNNEI. CDR3 length: 13 amino acids. The CDR3 sequence is CASGDRGGEKLFF. For the CDR3, the DNA is TGTGCCAGCGGAGACAGGGGCGGTGAAAAACTGTTTTTT.

This chain uses TRBV7-9 with TRBJ2-5; D is perhaps TRBD2 (6 bases). V was clipped by 3 bases and J by 3 bases, with 14 bases between them. The V gene's germline CDR1 is SEHNR and CDR2 FQNEAQ (reference sequence). This CDR3 is built from 15 residues. The DNA for the CDR3 is TGTGCCAGCAGCTTGATTGGGGGGACTGAAGAGACCCAGTACTTC. This gives the protein CASSLIGGTEETQYF.

Note on this clone: An end of the junction differs from the germline gene, which may be a read error. The V and J genes are TRBV3-1 (or the pseudogene TRBV3-2) and TRBJ1-3; D may be TRBD1 (6 bases). Germline CDR1 is LGHDT and CDR2 is YNNKEL (reference sequence). There are 16 residues in the CDR3. This CDR3 reads CASSQEGWGPGNTIYF. In DNA form, the CDR3 reads TGTGCCAGCAGCCAAGAAGGCTGGGGGCCTGGAAACACTATATATTTT.

The J gene is TRBJ1-1, the V gene TRBV11-2; TRBD1 aligns across 7 bases. Unmatched junction bases numbered 9, after V lost 4 bases and J lost 4 bases. This CDR3 is built from 15 residues. CDR1 is SGHAT and CDR2 is FQNNGV in the germline V gene. The CDR3 bases are TGTGCCAGCAGCTCGGCGAGACAGGGCGGCACTGAAGCTTTCTTT. Translating gives CASSSARQGGTEAFF.

This clone was counted once. The chain recombines TRBV3-1 (or the pseudogene TRBV3-2) with TRBJ1-1; D may be TRBD1 (5 bases). The CDR3 covers 12 residues. Germline lookup yields CDR1 LGHDT and CDR2 YNNKEL (reference sequence). V was clipped by 2 bases and J by 5 bases, with 6 bases between them. The CDR3 reads CASSQPGTEAFF. In DNA form, the CDR3 reads TGTGCCAGCAGCCAACCAGGGACTGAAGCTTTCTTT.

The chain employs TRBV6-2 or TRBV6-3 and TRBJ1-1; a possible D gene is TRBD1 (5 bases). The CDR3 is 14 amino acids. Germline CDR1 reads MNHEY; CDR2 reads SVGEGT. V was pared by 5 bases and J by 5 bases, with 15 bases between. The CDR3 loop is CASSDWGDKTEAFF. The CDR3, as DNA: TGTGCCAGCAGTGATTGGGGGGATAAGACTGAAGCTTTCTTT.

Only one count was recorded for this clone. This sequence joins TRBV6-5 and TRBJ2-4; 7 bases line up with TRBD1. CDR3 length: 15 residues. Germline values: CDR1 MNHEY, CDR2 SVGAGI. Trimming cost V 9 bases and J 0 bases; bases outside gene matches: 8. In DNA form, the CDR3 reads TGTGCCAGTAGACAGGGAGTGATAGCCAAAAACATTCAGTACTTC. Translated: CASRQGVIAKNIQYF.

The chain recombines TRBV18 with TRBJ2-7, with D hard to call. V shed 2 bases and J shed 2 bases, with 7 bases lying between them. The germline V gene encodes CDR1 KGHSH and CDR2 LQKENI. CDR3 length: 13 residues. CDR3 region: CASSPGPAYEQYF. CDR3 in DNA: TGTGCCAGCTCACCAGGGCCAGCCTACGAGCAGTACTTC. Full variable domain (outside the CDR3, taken from reference TRBV18 and TRBJ2-7): NAGVMQNPRHLVRRRGQEARLRCSPMKGHSHVYWYRQLPEEGLKFMVYLQKENIIDESGMPKERFSAEFPKEGPSILRIQQVVRGDSAAYFCASSPGPAYEQYFGPGTRLTVT.

The gene calls are TRBV6-2 or TRBV6-3 and TRBJ1-1; D is uncertain. Deletions cut 0 bases from V and 1 base from J, with 9 bases between. CDR1 and CDR2 from the germline V gene are MNHEY and SVGEGT. The CDR3 is 15 residues long. The DNA for the CDR3 is TGTGCCAGCAGTTACTCGGGCAGGAAGAACACTGAAGCTTTCTTT. This sequence encodes CASSYSGRKNTEAFF.

CDR3 in amino acids: CASRPNGYIQETQYF. Here the CDR3 DNA reads TGTGCCAGCAGGCCTAACGGGTATATCCAAGAGACCCAGTACTTC. The V and J genes are TRBV7-6 and TRBJ2-5; D ambiguous. Germline-derived CDR1 and CDR2 are SGHVS and FNYEAQ. The CDR3 sequence is 15 residues long. V lost 6 bases and J 1 base, leaving 15 bases between the germline ends.

The chain combines TRBV6-1 with TRBJ1-2; D is unclear. The germline V gene encodes CDR1 MNHNS and CDR2 SASEGT. CDR3 size: 14 residues. V lost 2 bases, J lost 7 bases, and 14 bases lay in between. The CDR3 spells CASSEREVPGGYTF. CDR3 nucleotide sequence: TGTGCCAGCAGTGAACGGGAGGTACCCGGTGGCTACACCTTC.